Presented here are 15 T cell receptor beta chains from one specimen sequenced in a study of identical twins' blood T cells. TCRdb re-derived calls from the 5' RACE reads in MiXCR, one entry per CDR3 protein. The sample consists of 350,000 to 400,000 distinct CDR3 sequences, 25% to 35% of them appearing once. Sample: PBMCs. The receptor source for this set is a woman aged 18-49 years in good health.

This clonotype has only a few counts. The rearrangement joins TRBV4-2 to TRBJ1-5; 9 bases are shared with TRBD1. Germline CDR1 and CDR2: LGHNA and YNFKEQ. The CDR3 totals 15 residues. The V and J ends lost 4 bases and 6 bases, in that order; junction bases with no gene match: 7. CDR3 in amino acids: CASSPGTGFGQPQHF. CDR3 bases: TGTGCCAGCAGCCCAGGGACAGGGTTCGGTCAGCCCCAGCATTTT.

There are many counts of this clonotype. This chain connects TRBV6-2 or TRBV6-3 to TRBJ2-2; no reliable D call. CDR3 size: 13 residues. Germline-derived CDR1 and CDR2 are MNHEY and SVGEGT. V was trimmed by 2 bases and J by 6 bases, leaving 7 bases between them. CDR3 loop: CASSYDEAGELFF. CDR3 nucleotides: TGTGCCAGCAGTTACGATGAGGCCGGGGAGCTGTTTTTT.

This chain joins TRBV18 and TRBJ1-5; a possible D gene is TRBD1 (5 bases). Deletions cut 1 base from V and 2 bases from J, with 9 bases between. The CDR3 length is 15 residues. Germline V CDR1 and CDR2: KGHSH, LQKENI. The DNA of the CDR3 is TGTGCCAGCTCACCACGTACAGGTGGCAATCAGCCCCAGCATTTT. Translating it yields CASSPRTGGNQPQHF.

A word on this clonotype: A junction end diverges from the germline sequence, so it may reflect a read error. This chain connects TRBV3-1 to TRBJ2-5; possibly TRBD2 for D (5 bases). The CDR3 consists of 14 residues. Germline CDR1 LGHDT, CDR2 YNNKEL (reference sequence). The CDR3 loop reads CASSPIGVEETQYF. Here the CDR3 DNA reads TGTGCCAGCAGCCCCATCGGGGTAGAAGAGACTCAGTACTTC.

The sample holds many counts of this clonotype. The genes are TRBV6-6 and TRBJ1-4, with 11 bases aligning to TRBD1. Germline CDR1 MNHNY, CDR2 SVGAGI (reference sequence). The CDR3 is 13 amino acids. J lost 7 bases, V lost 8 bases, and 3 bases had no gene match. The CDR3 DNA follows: TGTGCCAGCGCGGGACAGGGGGGTGAAAAACTGTTTTTT. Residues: CASAGQGGEKLFF.

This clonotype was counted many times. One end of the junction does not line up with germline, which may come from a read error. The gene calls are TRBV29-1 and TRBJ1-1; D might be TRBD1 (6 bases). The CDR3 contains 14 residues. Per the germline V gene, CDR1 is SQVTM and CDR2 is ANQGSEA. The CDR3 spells CSVEVFPGALGAFF. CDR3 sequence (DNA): TGCAGCGTCGAAGTGTTCCCAGGGGCATTGGGAGCTTTCTTT. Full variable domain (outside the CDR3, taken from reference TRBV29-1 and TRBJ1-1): SAVISQKPSRDICQRGTSLTIQCQVDSQVTMMFWYRQQPGQSLTLIATANQGSEATYESGFVIDKFPISRPNLTFSTLTVSNMSPEDSSIYLCSVEVFPGALGAFFGQGTRLTVV.

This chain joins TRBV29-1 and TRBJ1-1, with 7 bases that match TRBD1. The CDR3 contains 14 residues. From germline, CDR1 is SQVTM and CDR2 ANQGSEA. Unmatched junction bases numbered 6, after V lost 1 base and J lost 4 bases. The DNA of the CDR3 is TGCAGCGTTGAAGCCCCCGGGACAGCCACTGAAGCTTTCTTT. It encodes CSVEAPGTATEAFF. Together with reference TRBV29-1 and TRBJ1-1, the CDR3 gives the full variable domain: SAVISQKPSRDICQRGTSLTIQCQVDSQVTMMFWYRQQPGQSLTLIATANQGSEATYESGFVIDKFPISRPNLTFSTLTVSNMSPEDSSIYLCSVEAPGTATEAFFGQGTRLTVV.

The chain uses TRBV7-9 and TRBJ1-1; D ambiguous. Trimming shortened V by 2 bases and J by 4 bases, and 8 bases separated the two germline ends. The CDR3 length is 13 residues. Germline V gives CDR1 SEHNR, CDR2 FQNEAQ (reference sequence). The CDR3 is CASSLLQLTEAFF. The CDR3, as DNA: TGTGCCAGCAGCTTATTACAGCTCACTGAAGCTTTCTTT.

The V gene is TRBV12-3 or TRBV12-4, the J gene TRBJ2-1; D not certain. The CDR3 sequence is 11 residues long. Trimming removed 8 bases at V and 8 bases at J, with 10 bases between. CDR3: CASRRSYEQFF. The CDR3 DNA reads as TGTGCCAGCCGTAGGAGCTATGAGCAGTTCTTC.

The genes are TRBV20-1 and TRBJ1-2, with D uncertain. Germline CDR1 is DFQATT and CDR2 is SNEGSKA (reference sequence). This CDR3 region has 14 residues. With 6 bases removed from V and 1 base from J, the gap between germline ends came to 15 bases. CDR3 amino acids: CSAPLMIHNYGYTF. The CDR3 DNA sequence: TGCAGTGCGCCGCTGATGATCCATAACTATGGCTACACCTTC.

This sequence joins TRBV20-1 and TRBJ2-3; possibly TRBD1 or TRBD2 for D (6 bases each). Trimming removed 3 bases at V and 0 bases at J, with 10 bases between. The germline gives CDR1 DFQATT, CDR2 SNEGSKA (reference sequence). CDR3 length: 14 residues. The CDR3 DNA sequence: TGCAGTGCTAGCGGGGGCACTAGCACAGATACGCAGTATTTT. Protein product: CSASGGTSTDTQYF.

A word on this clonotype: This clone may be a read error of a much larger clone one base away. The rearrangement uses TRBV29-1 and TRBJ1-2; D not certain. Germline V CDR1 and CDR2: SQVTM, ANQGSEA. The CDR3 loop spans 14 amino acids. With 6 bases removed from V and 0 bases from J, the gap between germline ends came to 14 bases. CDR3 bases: TGCAGCGTCCTCTGGGTTGCAGCTAACTATGGCTACACCTTC. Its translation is CSVLWVAANYGYTF.

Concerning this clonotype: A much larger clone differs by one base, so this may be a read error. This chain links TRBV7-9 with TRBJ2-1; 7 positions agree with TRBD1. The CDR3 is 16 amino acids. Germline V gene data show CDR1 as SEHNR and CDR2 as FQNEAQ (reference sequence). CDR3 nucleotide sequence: TGTTCCAGCAGCCCTACCAGACAGGGAATTACCGCTGAGCAGTTCTTC. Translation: CSSSPTRQGITAEQFF.

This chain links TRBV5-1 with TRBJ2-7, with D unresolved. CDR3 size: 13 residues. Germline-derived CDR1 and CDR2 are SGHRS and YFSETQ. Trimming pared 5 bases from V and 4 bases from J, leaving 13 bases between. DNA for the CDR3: TGCGCCAGCAGTAGTAGCCTTGGGTACGAGCAGTACTTC. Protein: CASSSSLGYEQYF.

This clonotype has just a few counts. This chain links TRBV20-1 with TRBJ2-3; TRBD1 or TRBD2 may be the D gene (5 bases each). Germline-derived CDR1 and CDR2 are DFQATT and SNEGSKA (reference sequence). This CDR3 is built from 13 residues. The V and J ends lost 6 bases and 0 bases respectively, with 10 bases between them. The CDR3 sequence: CSAGDGSTDTQYF. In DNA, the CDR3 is TGCAGTGCCGGGGACGGAAGCACAGATACGCAGTATTTT.